The next 6 T cell receptor beta chains were all read from a single sample in a study of early T cells in non-severe SARS-CoV-2 infection. MiXCR, run by TCRdb on the 5' RACE reads, gives a single entry per CDR3 protein. The table lists 55,000 to 65,000 distinct CDR3 sequences, about 15% of them singletons, with approximately 4% in the top ten. The sequences come from whole blood, collected at baseline. The receptors stem from an adult who was a healthcare worker with PCR-confirmed SARS-CoV-2 infection or an uninfected control (not recorded which).

The J gene is TRBJ1-1, the V gene TRBV12-3 or TRBV12-4; a possible D gene is TRBD1 (6 bases). The CDR3 extends over 17 amino acids. Trimming shortened V by 3 bases and J by 6 bases, and 23 bases separated the two germline ends. CDR3 amino acids: CASSFSNPQGRRAEAFF. DNA for the CDR3: TGTGCCAGCAGTTTTTCAAATCCCCAGGGGCGTAGGGCTGAAGCTTTCTTT.

This clonotype appeared a few times. The chain links TRBV7-2 to TRBJ2-3, with TRBD1 matching over 12 bases. The germline V gene has CDR1 SGHTA and CDR2 FQGNSA. Germline trimming cut 5 bases from V and 3 bases from J; bases unmatched to any gene: 12. The CDR3 loop spans 18 amino acids. CDR3 region: CASSLAYRDRGRTDTQYF. The CDR3 DNA is TGTGCCAGCAGCCTCGCGTACCGGGACAGGGGGCGGACAGATACGCAGTATTTT. The whole variable domain, filled in from reference TRBV7-2 and TRBJ2-3, reads GAGVSQSPSNKVTEKGKDVELRCDPISGHTALYWYRQSLGQGLEFLIYFQGNSAPDKSGLPSDRFSAERTGGSVSTLTIQRTQQEDSAVYLCASSLAYRDRGRTDTQYFGPGTRLTVL.

This clonotype has a count of ten or more. This chain joins TRBV6-6 and TRBJ2-4, with D maybe TRBD1 (6 bases). V gave up 2 bases and J gave up 9 bases, with 20 bases separating them. This CDR3 has 16 amino acids. CDR1 is MNHNY, CDR2 SVGAGI, per germline (reference sequence). Here the CDR3 reads CASSYPMVRGSSIQYF. CDR3 in DNA: TGTGCCAGCAGTTACCCCATGGTGAGGGGGTCCAGCATTCAGTACTTC.

The CDR3 protein is CASSPLLATADTQYF. CDR3 DNA: TGTGCCAGCTCACCCCTCCTAGCGACAGCAGATACGCAGTATTTT. The rearrangement links TRBV18 to TRBJ2-3; D may be TRBD2 (6 bases). Trimming removed 3 bases at V and 4 bases at J, with 14 bases between. The CDR3 totals 15 residues. The germline gives CDR1 KGHSH, CDR2 LQKENI.

This clonotype was seen only a few times. The V call is TRBV6-1, the J call TRBJ2-3; TRBD1 might be the D (5 bases). CDR3 length: 13 amino acids. The germline V gene encodes CDR1 MNHNS and CDR2 SASEGT. V lost 1 base and J 11 bases, leaving 13 bases between the germline ends. CDR3 bases: TGTGCCAGCAGTGAAGAGGCTAGACAGAAGCAGTATTTT. Its protein product is CASSEEARQKQYF.

This chain links TRBV5-1 with TRBJ2-2; TRBD2 matches at 7 bases. The germline CDR1 and CDR2 sequences are SGHRS and YFSETQ. CDR3 length equals 15 residues. Trimming at V came to 0 bases and at J to 6 bases, leaving 5 bases not matched to a gene. CDR3 loop: CASSLDGLVPGELFF. In nucleotides, the CDR3 is TGCGCCAGCAGCTTGGATGGACTAGTGCCCGGGGAGCTGTTTTTT.